The 16 T cell receptor beta chains in this list originate from one sample, sequenced in a study of T cell responses to AZD1222 COVID-19 vaccine. The protocol was immunoSEQ multiplex PCR, while the TCRdb copy is restricted to in-frame clones and leaves out a portion. The sample gives around 140,000 clones, around nine tenths of which show up once; around 1.7% is in the top ten. The sequencing here drew on peripheral blood, taken on day 0 of AZD1222 vaccination. All receptors come from an adult in good health.

V is TRBV19 and J is TRBJ1-2, with D tentatively TRBD1 (5 bases). Germline V gives CDR1 LNHDA, CDR2 SQIVND (reference sequence). The CDR3 extends over 14 amino acids. V gave up 3 bases and J gave up 6 bases, with 14 bases separating them. In nucleotides, the CDR3 is TGTGCCAGTAGTATTACCCCACCAGGGAATGGCTACACCTTC. As protein: CASSITPPGNGYTF.

This clone was counted once. The V call is TRBV10-2, the J call TRBJ1-1; possible D gene TRBD1, 6 bases. Between the trimmed V and J ends, which lost 5 bases and 1 base, there was a span of 8 bases. There are 13 residues in the CDR3. The germline V gene has CDR1 WSHSY and CDR2 SAAADI. CDR3 sequence: CASSRTANTEAFF. The CDR3 DNA reads as TGCGCCAGCAGTAGGACAGCGAACACTGAAGCTTTCTTT.

This clone occurred once. The V gene is TRBV12-3 or TRBV12-4, the J gene TRBJ2-2, with D perhaps matching TRBD2 (5 bases). This CDR3 spans 12 amino acids. Trimming removed 1 base at V and 9 bases at J, with 6 bases between. CDR3 sequence: CASSLVGRELFF. DNA for the CDR3: TGTGCCAGCAGTTTAGTCGGGAGGGAGCTGTTTTTT.

This chain links TRBV5-1 with TRBJ2-1, with D perhaps TRBD2 (5 bases). The CDR3 runs 15 residues. The germline V and J ends were trimmed by 1 base and 5 bases, with 13 bases remaining between them. Germline CDR1 is SGHRS and CDR2 is YFSETQ. Here the CDR3 reads CASSLTIALNNEQFF. In DNA form, the CDR3 reads TGCGCCAGCAGCTTGACAATAGCGCTGAACAATGAGCAGTTCTTC.

This clone came up a few times. V is TRBV11-2 and J is TRBJ2-7; possibly TRBD2 for D (6 bases). Germline V gives CDR1 SGHAT, CDR2 FQNNGV. Deletions cut 3 bases from V and 4 bases from J, with 10 bases between. CDR3 length: 13 residues. In nucleotides, the CDR3 is TGTGCCAGCAGCTTGGCTAGCGCTTACGAGCAGTACTTC. This gives the protein CASSLASAYEQYF.

The chain recombines TRBV30 with TRBJ2-3; D remains unclear. This CDR3 has 12 amino acids. Germline values: CDR1 GTSNPN, CDR2 SVGIG (reference sequence). Trimming stripped 0 bases from V and 6 bases from J, with 7 bases between. Written as DNA, the CDR3 is TGTGCCTGGAGTGTACGGTGGGATACGCAGTATTTT. This encodes CAWSVRWDTQYF.

The chain uses TRBV4-1 and TRBJ1-2; 8 bases agree with TRBD1. Germline V CDR1 and CDR2: MGHRA, YSYEKL. There are 13 residues in the CDR3. V shed 1 base and J 6 bases; nucleotides not matched to a gene: 1. Here the CDR3 reads CASSQGQGNGYTF. The CDR3 DNA sequence: TGCGCCAGCAGCCAAGGACAGGGGAATGGCTACACCTTC.

DNA of the CDR3: TGTGCCTGGGCCTCGAGACAGGGGGCGCCGGCTAATGAAAAACTGTTTTTT. As protein: CAWASRQGAPANEKLFF. This rearrangement joins TRBV30 to TRBJ1-4, with TRBD1 matching over 10 bases. This CDR3 spans 17 amino acids. CDR1 is GTSNPN and CDR2 is SVGIG in the germline V gene (reference sequence). J lost 3 bases, V lost 5 bases, and 12 bases had no gene match.

The chain employs TRBV3-1 (or the pseudogene TRBV3-2) and TRBJ2-5; 11 bases match TRBD2. Germline CDR1 reads LGHDT; CDR2 reads YNNKEL (reference sequence). Trimming took 8 bases from V and 5 from J; bases not matched to a gene: 7. The CDR3 runs 14 residues. The CDR3 loop reads CASSKLAGEETQYF. The DNA of the CDR3 is TGTGCCAGCTCAAAACTAGCGGGAGAGGAGACCCAGTACTTC.

This clone has a single count. The rearrangement links TRBV10-3 to TRBJ2-5, with 7 bases matching TRBD1. V shed 10 bases and J 1 base; nucleotides not matched to a gene: 9. The CDR3 has 14 amino acids. Per germline, CDR1 ENHRY and CDR2 SYGVKD. The CDR3 here is CATERAGGQETQYF. In DNA form, the CDR3 reads TGTGCCACTGAACGGGCAGGGGGCCAAGAGACCCAGTACTTC.

This clone was seen just once. This CDR3 reads CASSPGQGRTEAFF. The CDR3 DNA reads as TGTGCCAGCAGCCCAGGACAGGGGAGGACTGAAGCTTTCTTT. The chain links TRBV7-2 to TRBJ1-1, with TRBD1 identical over 9 bases. Per germline, CDR1 SGHTA and CDR2 FQGNSA. The CDR3 has 14 amino acids. Unmatched junction bases numbered 6, after V lost 5 bases and J lost 5 bases.

The chain is built from TRBV3-1 (or the pseudogene TRBV3-2) and TRBJ2-3; TRBD2 aligns across 10 bases. The CDR3 is 18 amino acids. The germline gives CDR1 LGHDT, CDR2 YNNKEL (reference sequence). The V segment lost 4 bases and the J segment 5 bases; nucleotides outside the gene matches: 15. CDR3 in DNA: TGTGCCAGCAGCCGCGGGGCGGTCAGCGGGAGGGCCTTAGATACGCAGTATTTT. This codes for CASSRGAVSGRALDTQYF.

The J gene is TRBJ1-5, the V gene TRBV7-8; weak D call: TRBD1 (5 bases). CDR1 is SGHVS, CDR2 FQNEAQ, per germline. The germline V and J ends were trimmed by 1 base and 3 bases, with 25 bases remaining between them. The CDR3 is made up of 20 amino acids. The CDR3 nucleotides are TGTGCCAGCAGCTTAGGCCAGCTTAGGGGTAAGAAAATAGACAATCAGCCCCAGCATTTT. Its protein product is CASSLGQLRGKKIDNQPQHF.

V is TRBV30 and J is TRBJ2-1; TRBD2 matches at 8 bases. This CDR3 has 14 residues. After removal of 4 bases from V and 1 base from J, the junction contained 3 bases not matched to a gene. The germline V gene has CDR1 GTSNPN and CDR2 SVGIG (reference sequence). Here the CDR3 reads CAWMPSGSYNEQFF. The CDR3 coding sequence is TGTGCCTGGATGCCTAGCGGGTCCTACAATGAGCAGTTCTTC. Together with reference TRBV30 and TRBJ2-1, the CDR3 gives the full variable domain: SQTIHQWPATLVQPVGSPLSLECTVEGTSNPNLYWYRQAAGRGLQLLFYSVGIGQISSEVPQNLSASRPQDRQFILSSKKLLLSDSGFYLCAWMPSGSYNEQFFGPGTRLTVL.

The genes are TRBV7-9 and TRBJ2-7; D may be TRBD1 or TRBD2 (5 bases each). Germline CDR1 SEHNR, CDR2 FQNEAQ (reference sequence). The CDR3 spans 15 residues. The V and J ends lost 6 bases and 3 bases respectively, with 18 bases between them. The CDR3 sequence is CASSFDRGLYYEQYF. The CDR3 DNA is TGTGCCAGCAGTTTCGACAGAGGACTTTACTACGAGCAGTACTTC.

The chain uses TRBV7-9 and TRBJ1-3, with TRBD1 as a possible D gene (5 bases). CDR1 is SEHNR and CDR2 is FQNEAQ in the germline V gene (reference sequence). This CDR3 has 17 amino acids. V was trimmed by 0 bases and J by 0 bases, leaving 12 bases between them. CDR3 nucleotide sequence: TGTGCCAGCAGCTTAGCCGGAGGGGCGAGCTCTGGAAACACCATATATTTT. Translating it yields CASSLAGGASSGNTIYF. Supplemented by reference TRBV7-9 and TRBJ1-3, the full variable domain reads DTGVSQNPRHKITKRGQNVTFRCDPISEHNRLYWYRQTLGQGPEFLTYFQNEAQLEKSRLLSDRFSAERPKGSFSTLEIQRTEQGDSAMYLCASSLAGGASSGNTIYFGEGSWLTVV.